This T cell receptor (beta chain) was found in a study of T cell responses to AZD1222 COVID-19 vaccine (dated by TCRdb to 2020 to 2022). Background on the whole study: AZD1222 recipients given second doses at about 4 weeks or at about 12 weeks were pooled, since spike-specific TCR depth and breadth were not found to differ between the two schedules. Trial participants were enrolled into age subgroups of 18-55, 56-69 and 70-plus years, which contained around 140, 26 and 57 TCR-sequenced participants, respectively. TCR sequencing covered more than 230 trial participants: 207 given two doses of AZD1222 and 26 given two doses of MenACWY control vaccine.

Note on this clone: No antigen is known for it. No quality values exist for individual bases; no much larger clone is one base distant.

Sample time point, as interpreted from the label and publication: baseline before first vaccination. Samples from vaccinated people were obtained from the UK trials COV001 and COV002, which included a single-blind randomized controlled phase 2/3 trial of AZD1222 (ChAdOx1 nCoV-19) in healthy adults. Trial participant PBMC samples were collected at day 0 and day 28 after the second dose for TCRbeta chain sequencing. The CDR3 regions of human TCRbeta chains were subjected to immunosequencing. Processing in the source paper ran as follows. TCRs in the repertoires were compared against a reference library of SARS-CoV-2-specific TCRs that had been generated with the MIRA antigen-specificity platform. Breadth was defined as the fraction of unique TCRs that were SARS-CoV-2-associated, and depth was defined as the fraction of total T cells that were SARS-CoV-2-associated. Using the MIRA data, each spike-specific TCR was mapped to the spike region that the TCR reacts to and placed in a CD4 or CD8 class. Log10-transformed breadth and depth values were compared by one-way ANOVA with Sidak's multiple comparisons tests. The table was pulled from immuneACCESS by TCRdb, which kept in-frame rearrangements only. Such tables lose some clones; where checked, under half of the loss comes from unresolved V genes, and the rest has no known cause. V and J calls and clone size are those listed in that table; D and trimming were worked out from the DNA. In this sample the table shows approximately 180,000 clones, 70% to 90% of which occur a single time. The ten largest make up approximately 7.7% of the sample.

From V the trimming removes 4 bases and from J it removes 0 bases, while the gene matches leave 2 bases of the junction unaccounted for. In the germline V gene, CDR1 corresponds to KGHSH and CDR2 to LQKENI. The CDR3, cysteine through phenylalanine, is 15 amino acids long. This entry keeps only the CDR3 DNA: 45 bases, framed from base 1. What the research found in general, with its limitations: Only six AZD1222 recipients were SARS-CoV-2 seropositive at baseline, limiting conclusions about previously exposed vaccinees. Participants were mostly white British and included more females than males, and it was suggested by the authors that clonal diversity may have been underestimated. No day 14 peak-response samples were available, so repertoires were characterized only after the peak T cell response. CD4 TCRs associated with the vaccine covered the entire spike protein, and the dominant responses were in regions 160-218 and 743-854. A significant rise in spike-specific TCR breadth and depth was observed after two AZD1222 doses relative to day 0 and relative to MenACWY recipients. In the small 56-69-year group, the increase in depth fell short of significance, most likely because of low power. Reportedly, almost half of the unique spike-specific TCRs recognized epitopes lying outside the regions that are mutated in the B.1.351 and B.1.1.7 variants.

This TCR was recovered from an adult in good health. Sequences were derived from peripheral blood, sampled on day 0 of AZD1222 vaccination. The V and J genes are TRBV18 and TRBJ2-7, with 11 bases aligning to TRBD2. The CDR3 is CASSLGLAASYEQYF. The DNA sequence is TGTGCCAGCTCACTGGGACTAGCGGCCTCCTACGAGCAGTACTTC.